The 14 T cell receptor beta chains reported below all come from one sample, sequenced in a study of T cells in localized non-small cell lung cancer (dated by TCRdb to about 2020). Receptor amplification or capture employed the immunoSEQ multiplex PCR assay. The clones in this table, taken by TCRdb from immuneACCESS, are in-frame only. Not every clone is retained; where verified, under half of the shortfall comes from an unresolved V gene, and the cause of the rest is unknown. For this sample the table gives more than 2,000 clones, of which over 15% were detected only once. Around 25% of the sample lies in the top ten. The sequenced sample was lung tumor tissue, obtained before any cancer treatment. Receptors were obtained from a female donor older than 55 with stage I squamous cell lung carcinoma.

This clone was counted only a few times. This chain uses TRBV4-1 with TRBJ2-5; D possibly corresponds to TRBD1 (6 bases). CDR1 MGHRA and CDR2 YSYEKL come from the germline V gene. This CDR3 spans 17 amino acids. Trimming stripped 1 base from V and 5 bases from J, with 20 bases between. Written as DNA, the CDR3 is TGCGCCAGCAGCCAAGGAGGGGGAGCAGGGGTTGGGGAGACCCAGTACTTC. This codes for CASSQGGGAGVGETQYF.

This clone is labeled medium-sized (0.01 to 0.1%). This sequence joins TRBV28 and TRBJ2-7, with 10 bases matching TRBD2. In germline, CDR1 is MDHEN, CDR2 SYDVKM. This CDR3 contains 13 residues. V dropped 6 bases and J dropped 3; count of bases not matched to a gene: 2. The CDR3 DNA follows: TGTGCCAGCAGGAGCGGGAGGGTCTACGAGCAGTACTTC. Amino acids: CASRSGRVYEQYF.

This clone was seen a handful of times. This chain links TRBV9 with TRBJ2-1; tentatively, D is TRBD2 (5 bases). V was clipped by 4 bases and J by 2 bases, with 10 bases between them. Germline assignment: CDR1 SGDLS and CDR2 YYNGEE. The CDR3 sequence is 14 residues long. As DNA, the CDR3 is TGTGCCAGCAGCCCGGACTCGCCCTACAATGAGCAGTTCTTC. Its translation is CASSPDSPYNEQFF.

This clone appeared a few times. The V call is TRBV28, the J call TRBJ2-7; 9 bases map to TRBD1. Germline lookup yields CDR1 MDHEN and CDR2 SYDVKM. Trimming cost V 5 bases and J 2 bases; bases outside gene matches: 4. The CDR3 has 14 amino acids. As DNA, the CDR3 is TGTGCCAGCAGTCCCGGGACAGGGACCTACGAGCAGTACTTC. Amino acids: CASSPGTGTYEQYF.

The V and J genes are TRBV18 and TRBJ1-5, with 7 bases matching TRBD1. CDR1 is KGHSH and CDR2 is LQKENI in the germline V gene. J lost 1 base, V lost 3 bases, and 6 bases had no gene match. The CDR3 spans 16 residues. CDR3 loop: CASSPTGDSSNQPQHF. The CDR3 nucleotides read TGTGCCAGCTCACCGACGGGGGACAGCAGCAATCAGCCCCAGCATTTT.

This clone turned up a few times. V is TRBV5-1 and J is TRBJ2-5; 16 nucleotides align to TRBD2. The CDR3 runs 19 residues. J was trimmed by 0 bases and V by 4 bases; bases with no gene match: 9. Germline CDR1 and CDR2: SGHRS and YFSETQ. CDR3 residues: CASSPIPGLAGGYQETQYF. The CDR3 bases are TGCGCCAGCAGCCCGATCCCGGGACTAGCGGGAGGGTACCAAGAGACCCAGTACTTC.

This clone was observed a handful of times. The chain uses TRBV4-1 and TRBJ2-7; unclear D gene. CDR1 is MGHRA, CDR2 YSYEKL, per germline. Trimming left V 4 bases short and J 1 base short, with 8 bases between. The CDR3 is 13 amino acids. The CDR3 region is CASSLTVSYEQYF. The CDR3 nucleotides read TGCGCCAGCAGCCTGACTGTATCCTACGAGCAGTACTTC.

The CDR3 DNA follows: TGTGCCAGCAGCGGGGGGACAGGGGGCGCCTACAATGAGCAGTTCTTC. Its protein is CASSGGTGGAYNEQFF. The V gene is TRBV11-3, the J gene TRBJ2-1; 12 nucleotides line up with TRBD1. This CDR3 region has 16 residues. The junction had 4 bases not matched to a gene; V was cut back by 5 bases and J by 2 bases. CDR1 is SGHNT and CDR2 is YENEEA in the germline V gene.

The chain carries TRBV28 and TRBJ1-1; weak D call: TRBD1 (5 bases). The CDR3 runs 15 residues. Germline V lookup: CDR1 MDHEN, CDR2 SYDVKM. Deletions cut 6 bases from V and 6 bases from J, with 20 bases between. The CDR3 region has the DNA TGTGCCAGCAGACCCCTCATGTGGGGGACCTCTGAAGCTTTCTTT. It yields the protein CASRPLMWGTSEAFF.

The CDR3 is CASSLVSGRRNEQFF. In DNA form, the CDR3 reads TGCGCCAGCAGCTTGGTTAGCGGGAGACGGAATGAGCAGTTCTTC. The gene calls are TRBV5-1 and TRBJ2-1, with TRBD2 identical over 9 bases. The ends lost 0 bases at V and 7 bases at J; junction bases unmatched: 5. The CDR3 covers 15 residues. CDR1 is SGHRS and CDR2 is YFSETQ in the germline V gene.

By frequency in the sample, this clone is medium-sized. The V gene is TRBV11-3, the J gene TRBJ1-2; D is uncertain. The CDR3 loop spans 14 amino acids. V was pared by 5 bases and J by 10 bases, with 20 bases between. CDR1 is SGHNT and CDR2 is YENEEA in the germline V gene. For the CDR3, the DNA is TGTGCCAGCAGCCCGACCCTGACCTACCCCGTCTACACCTTC. Its protein is CASSPTLTYPVYTF.

In its sample, this clone was seen a few times. This rearrangement joins TRBV11-3 to TRBJ2-3; no clear D. Germline CDR1 is SGHNT and CDR2 is YENEEA. Trimming shortened V by 0 bases and J by 0 bases, and 13 bases separated the two germline ends. The CDR3 extends over 17 amino acids. CDR3 DNA: TGTGCCAGCAGCTTAGAACCGGTCGTCCTCAGCACAGATACGCAGTATTTT. Translated: CASSLEPVVLSTDTQYF.

This clone was counted between two and nine times. The chain is built from TRBV28 and TRBJ2-5, with D tentatively TRBD1 or TRBD2 (6 bases each). The CDR3 has 16 residues. V was clipped by 2 bases and J by 4 bases, with 17 bases between them. Germline values: CDR1 MDHEN, CDR2 SYDVKM. The CDR3 loop is CASSLGGLGAGETQYF. CDR3 DNA sequence: TGTGCCAGCAGTTTAGGGGGGTTGGGGGCGGGAGAGACCCAGTACTTC.

This clone counts as large. The chain is built from TRBV25-1 and TRBJ2-1; 7 bases fit TRBD2. The CDR3 loop spans 14 amino acids. Germline values: CDR1 MGHDK, CDR2 SYGVNS. Unmatched junction bases numbered 5, after V lost 4 bases and J lost 5 bases. The CDR3 bases are TGTGCCAGCAGTGTGGCTAGCGGTAACAATGAGCAGTTCTTC. Its protein product is CASSVASGNNEQFF. Full variable domain (outside the CDR3, taken from reference TRBV25-1 and TRBJ2-1): EADIYQTPRYLVIGTGKKITLECSQTMGHDKMYWYQQDPGMELHLIHYSYGVNSTEKGDLSSESTVSRIRTEHFPLTLESARPSHTSQYLCASSVASGNNEQFFGPGTRLTVL.